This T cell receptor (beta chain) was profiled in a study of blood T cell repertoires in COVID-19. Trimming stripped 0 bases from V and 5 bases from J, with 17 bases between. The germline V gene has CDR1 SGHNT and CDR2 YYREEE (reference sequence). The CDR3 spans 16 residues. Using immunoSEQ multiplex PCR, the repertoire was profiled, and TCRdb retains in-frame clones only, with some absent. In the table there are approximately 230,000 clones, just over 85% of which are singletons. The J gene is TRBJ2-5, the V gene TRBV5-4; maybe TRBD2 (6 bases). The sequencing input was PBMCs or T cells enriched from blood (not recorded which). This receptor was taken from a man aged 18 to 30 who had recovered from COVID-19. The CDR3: CASSLEVVGSSETQYF. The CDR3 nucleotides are TGTGCCAGCAGCTTGGAGGTGGTCGGGAGTTCGGAGACCCAGTACTTC.